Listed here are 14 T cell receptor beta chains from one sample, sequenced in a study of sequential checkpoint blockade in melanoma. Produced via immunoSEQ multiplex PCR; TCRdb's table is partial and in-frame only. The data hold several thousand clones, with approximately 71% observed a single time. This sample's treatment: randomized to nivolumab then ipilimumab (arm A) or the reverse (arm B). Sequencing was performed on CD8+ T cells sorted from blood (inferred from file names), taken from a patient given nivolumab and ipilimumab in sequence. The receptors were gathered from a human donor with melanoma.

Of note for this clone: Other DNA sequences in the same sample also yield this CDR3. DNA for the CDR3: TGTGCCAGTAGTATGGGGGGGGACTACAATGAGCAGTTCTTC. Translating gives CASSMGGDYNEQFF. This chain connects TRBV19 to TRBJ2-1, with 7 bases aligning to TRBD2. This CDR3 has 14 residues. J gave up 3 bases and V 3 bases, and 2 bases lay outside the gene matches. Per germline, CDR1 LNHDA and CDR2 SQIVND (reference sequence).

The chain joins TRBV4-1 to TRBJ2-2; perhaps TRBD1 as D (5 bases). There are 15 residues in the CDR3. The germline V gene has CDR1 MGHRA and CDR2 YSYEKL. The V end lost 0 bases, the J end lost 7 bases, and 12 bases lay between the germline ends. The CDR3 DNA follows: TGCGCCAGCAGCCAAGATCAATCAGGGTACGGGGAGCTGTTTTTT. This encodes CASSQDQSGYGELFF.

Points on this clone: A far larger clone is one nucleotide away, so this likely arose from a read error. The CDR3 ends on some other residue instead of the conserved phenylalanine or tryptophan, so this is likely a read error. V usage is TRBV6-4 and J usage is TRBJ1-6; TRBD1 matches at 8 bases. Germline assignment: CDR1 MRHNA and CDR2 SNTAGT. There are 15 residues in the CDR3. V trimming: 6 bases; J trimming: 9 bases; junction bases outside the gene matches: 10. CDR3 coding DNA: TGTGCCAGCAGCGAGCAGGGGGCTTCAGGTTCACCCCTCCACCTT. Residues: CASSEQGASGSPLHL.

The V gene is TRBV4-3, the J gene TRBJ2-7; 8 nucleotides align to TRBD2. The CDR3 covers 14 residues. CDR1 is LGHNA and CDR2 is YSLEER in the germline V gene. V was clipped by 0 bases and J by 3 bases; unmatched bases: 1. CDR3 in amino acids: CASSQDGTSYEQYF. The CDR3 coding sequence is TGCGCCAGCAGCCAAGATGGGACTAGCTACGAGCAGTACTTC.

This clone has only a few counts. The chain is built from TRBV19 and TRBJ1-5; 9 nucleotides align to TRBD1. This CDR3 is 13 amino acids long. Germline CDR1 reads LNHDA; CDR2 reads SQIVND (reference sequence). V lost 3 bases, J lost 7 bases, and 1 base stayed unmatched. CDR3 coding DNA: TGTGCCAGTAGTATGGGACAGGGCCAGCCCCAGCATTTT. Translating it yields CASSMGQGQPQHF.

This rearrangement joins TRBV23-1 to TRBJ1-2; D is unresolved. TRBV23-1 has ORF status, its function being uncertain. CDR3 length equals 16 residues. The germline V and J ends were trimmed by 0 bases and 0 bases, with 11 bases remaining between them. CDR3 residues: CASSQSRKAANYGYTF. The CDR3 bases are TGCGCCAGCAGTCAATCTCGCAAAGCCGCTAACTATGGCTACACCTTC.

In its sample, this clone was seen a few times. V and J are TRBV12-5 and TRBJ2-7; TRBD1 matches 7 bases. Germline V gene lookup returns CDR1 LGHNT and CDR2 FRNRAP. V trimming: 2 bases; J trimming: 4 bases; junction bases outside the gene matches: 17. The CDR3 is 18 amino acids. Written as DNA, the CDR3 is TGTGCTAGTGGTTTGCCCCCGGGGACAGTGCTTGGGTTGTACGAGCAGTACTTC. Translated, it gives CASGLPPGTVLGLYEQYF.

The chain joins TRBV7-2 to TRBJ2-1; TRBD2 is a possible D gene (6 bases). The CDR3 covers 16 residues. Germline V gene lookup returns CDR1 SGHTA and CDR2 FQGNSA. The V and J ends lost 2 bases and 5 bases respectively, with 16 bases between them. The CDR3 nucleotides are TGTGCCAGCAGCTTAATCCCGGGGGACTCAAACAATGAGCAGTTCTTC. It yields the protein CASSLIPGDSNNEQFF.

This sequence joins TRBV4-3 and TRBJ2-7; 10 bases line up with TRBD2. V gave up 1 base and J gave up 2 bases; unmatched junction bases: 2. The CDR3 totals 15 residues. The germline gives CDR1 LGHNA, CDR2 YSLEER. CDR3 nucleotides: TGCGCCAGCAGCCAAGGGACTAGCGGCACCTACGAGCAGTACTTC. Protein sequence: CASSQGTSGTYEQYF.

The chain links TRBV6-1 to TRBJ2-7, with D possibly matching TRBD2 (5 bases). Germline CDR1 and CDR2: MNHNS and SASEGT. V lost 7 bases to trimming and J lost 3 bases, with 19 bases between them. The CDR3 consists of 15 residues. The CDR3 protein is CASIPPGRGYYEQYF. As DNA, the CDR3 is TGTGCCAGCATCCCCCCCGGACGGGGATACTACGAGCAGTACTTC.

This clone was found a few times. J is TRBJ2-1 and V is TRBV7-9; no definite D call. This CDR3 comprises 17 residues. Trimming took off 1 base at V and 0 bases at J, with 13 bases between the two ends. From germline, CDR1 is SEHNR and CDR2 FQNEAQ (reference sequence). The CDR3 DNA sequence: TGTGCCAGCAGCTTAGAGGTAGCCGTAAGCTCCTACAATGAGCAGTTCTTC. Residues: CASSLEVAVSSYNEQFF.

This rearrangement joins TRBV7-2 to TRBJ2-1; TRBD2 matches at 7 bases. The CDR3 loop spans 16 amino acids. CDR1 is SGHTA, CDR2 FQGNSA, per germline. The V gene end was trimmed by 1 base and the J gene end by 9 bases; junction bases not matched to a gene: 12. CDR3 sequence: CASSLGVGGGPGEQFF. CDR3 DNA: TGTGCCAGCAGCTTAGGAGTTGGGGGAGGGCCGGGTGAGCAGTTCTTC.

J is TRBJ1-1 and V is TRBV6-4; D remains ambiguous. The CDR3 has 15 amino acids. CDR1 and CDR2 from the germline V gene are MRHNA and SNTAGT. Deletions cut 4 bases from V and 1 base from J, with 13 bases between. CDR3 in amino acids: CASSAFGDGNTEAFF. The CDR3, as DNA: TGTGCCAGCAGTGCATTTGGAGATGGGAACACTGAAGCTTTCTTT.

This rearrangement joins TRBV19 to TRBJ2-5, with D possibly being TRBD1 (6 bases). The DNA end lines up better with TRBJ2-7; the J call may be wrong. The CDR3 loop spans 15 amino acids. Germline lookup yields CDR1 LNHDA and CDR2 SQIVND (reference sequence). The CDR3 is CASSTGTFPTYEQYF. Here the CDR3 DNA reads TGTGCCAGTAGTACCGGGACATTCCCGACCTACGAGCAGTACTTC.